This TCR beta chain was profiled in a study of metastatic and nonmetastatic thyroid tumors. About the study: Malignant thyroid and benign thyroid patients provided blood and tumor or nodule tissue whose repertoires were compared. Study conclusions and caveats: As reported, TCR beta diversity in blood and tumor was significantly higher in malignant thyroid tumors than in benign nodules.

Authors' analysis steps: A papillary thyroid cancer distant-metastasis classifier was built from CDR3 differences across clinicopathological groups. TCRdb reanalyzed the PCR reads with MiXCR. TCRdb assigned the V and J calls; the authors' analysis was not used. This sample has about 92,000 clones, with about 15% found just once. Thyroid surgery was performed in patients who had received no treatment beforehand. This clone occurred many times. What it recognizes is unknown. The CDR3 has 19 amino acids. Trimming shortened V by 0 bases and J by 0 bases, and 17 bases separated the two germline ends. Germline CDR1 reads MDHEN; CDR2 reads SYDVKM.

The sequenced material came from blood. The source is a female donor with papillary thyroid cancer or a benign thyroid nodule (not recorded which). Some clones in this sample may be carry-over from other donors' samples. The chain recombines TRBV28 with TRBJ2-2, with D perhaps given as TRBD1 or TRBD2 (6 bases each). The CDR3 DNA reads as TGTGCCAGCAGTTTATGGGGGGGACACCAGTTCGCGAACACCGGGGAGCTGTTTTTT. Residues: CASSLWGGHQFANTGELFF.